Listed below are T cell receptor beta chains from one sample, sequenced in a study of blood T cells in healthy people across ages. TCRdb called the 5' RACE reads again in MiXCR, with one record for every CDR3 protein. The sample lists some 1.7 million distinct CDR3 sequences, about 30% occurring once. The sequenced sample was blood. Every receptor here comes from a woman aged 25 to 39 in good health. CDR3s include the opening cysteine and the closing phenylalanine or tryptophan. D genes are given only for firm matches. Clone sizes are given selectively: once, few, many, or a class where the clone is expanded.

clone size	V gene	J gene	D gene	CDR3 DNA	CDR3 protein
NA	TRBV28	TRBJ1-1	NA	TGTGCCAGCAGTTTATTCCCGCAGGGCTTTGAAGCTTTCTTT	CASSLFPQGFEAFF
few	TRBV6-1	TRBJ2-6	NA	TGTGCCAGCAGTATTCAACGGCCCCCTGGGGCCAACGTCCTGACTTTC	CASSIQRPPGANVLTF
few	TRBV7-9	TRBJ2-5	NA	TGTGCTAGCAGCTTTACTTCGTACCAAGAGACCCAGTACTTC	CASSFTSYQETQYF
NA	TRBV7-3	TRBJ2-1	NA	TGTCCCAGCAGCTTAATGGGTAGGGCTAGCGCCAGCTCCTACAATGAGCAGTTCTTC	CPSSLMGRASASSYNEQFF
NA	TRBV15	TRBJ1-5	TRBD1	TGTGCCACCAGCAGGACGGGACAGGACTATTTACGCAATCAGCCCCAGCATTTT	CATSRTGQDYLRNQPQHF
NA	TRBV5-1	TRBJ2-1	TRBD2	TGCGCCAGCAGCTTTACTAGCGGGGGCCTGAGCTCCTACAATGAGCAGTTCTTC	CASSFTSGGLSSYNEQFF
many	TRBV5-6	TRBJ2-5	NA	TGTGCCAGCAGCTTATCCCTCGGACAGCAAGAGACCCAGTACTTC	CASSLSLGQQETQYF
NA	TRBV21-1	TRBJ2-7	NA	TGTGCCAGCAGCAAAGGTCCGGTACCCATATCCTACGAGCAGTACTTC	CASSKGPVPISYEQYF
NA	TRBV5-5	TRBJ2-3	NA	TGTGCCAGCAGTTCGGGGACTTTACGAGATACGCAGTATTTT	CASSSGTLRDTQYF
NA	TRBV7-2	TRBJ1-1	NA	TGTGCCAGCAGCTCCTCCGGTGTCACAGGGAGGAGTGAAGCTTTCTTT	CASSSSGVTGRSEAFF
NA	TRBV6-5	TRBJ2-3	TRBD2	TGTGCCAGCAGTTACTCGACTAGCCGATCCTTAGATACGCAGTATTTT	CASSYSTSRSLDTQYF
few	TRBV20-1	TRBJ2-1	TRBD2	TGCAGTGCTAGAGATCTTCTAACCGGGGGGGCGGATGAGCAGTTCTTC	CSARDLLTGGADEQFF
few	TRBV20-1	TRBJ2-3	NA	TGCAGTGCTAGAGTTCCTGAAGGGAGGTCTAGCACAGATACGCAGTATTTT	CSARVPEGRSSTDTQYF
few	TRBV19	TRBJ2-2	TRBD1	TGTGCCAGTAGGGACAGGGGGGGCACCGGGGAGCTGTTTTTT	CASRDRGGTGELFF